These 13 T cell receptor beta chains came from one sample sequenced in a study of cytomegalovirus exposure and HLA in healthy donors. The protocol was immunoSEQ multiplex PCR, while the TCRdb copy is restricted to in-frame clones and leaves out a portion. The profile shows 250,000 or so clones, roughly 87% of them singletons. The sequencing input was PBMCs. These receptors were taken from a man between 18 and 35 years old in good health and CMV-seropositive.

This sequence joins TRBV29-1 and TRBJ1-1, with D possibly matching TRBD1 (5 bases). The ends were cut back, 7 bases at V and 6 bases at J, with 18 bases in the middle. The CDR3 sequence is 13 residues long. CDR1 SQVTM and CDR2 ANQGSEA come from the germline V gene. The chain's CDR3 is CSGTGLSQAEAFF. The CDR3, as DNA: TGCAGCGGTACAGGCCTTTCCCAAGCTGAAGCTTTCTTT.

A remark on this clone: The junction differs from germline at one of its ends, possibly a read error. The chain links TRBV2 to TRBJ2-5; no firm D call. Germline loops: CDR1 SNHLY, CDR2 FYNNEI. The CDR3 covers 14 residues. The CDR3, as DNA: TGTGCCAGTAAGAACAGTGAGCTCCAAGCGACCCAGTACTTC. Its translation is CASKNSELQATQYF. Complete variable domain (other parts from reference TRBV2 and TRBJ2-5): EPEVTQTPSHQVTQMGQEVILRCVPISNHLYFYWYRQILGQKVEFLVSFYNNEISEKSEIFDDQFSVERPDGSNFTLKIRSTKLEDSAMYFCASKNSELQATQYFGPGTRLLVL.

This sequence joins TRBV5-8 and TRBJ1-2; no clear D gene. The CDR3 loop spans 12 amino acids. Trimming took off 2 bases at V and 8 bases at J, with 10 bases between the two ends. Germline CDR1 is SGHTS and CDR2 is YDEGEE. The CDR3 coding sequence is TGTGCCAGCAGCTTTACAGCGTGGGGCTACACCTTC. Its translation: CASSFTAWGYTF.

In the case of this clone: Different DNA sequences within this sample yield the same CDR3. The chain has TRBV27 and TRBJ1-1, with 7 nucleotides matching TRBD1. The CDR3 loop spans 14 amino acids. Germline CDR1 reads MNHEY; CDR2 reads SMNVEV (reference sequence). V was pared by 5 bases and J by 1 base, with 4 bases of the junction left unmatched. The CDR3 bases are TGTGCCAGCAGTCCAGGGACAGCGAACACTGAAGCTTTCTTT. It is translated as CASSPGTANTEAFF.

Comments on this clone: The sample carries other DNA sequences with the same CDR3. The chain couples TRBV9 to TRBJ2-5; tentatively, D is TRBD1 or TRBD2 (5 bases each). Trimming removed 0 bases from V and 4 bases from J, with 7 bases in between. CDR1 is SGDLS, CDR2 YYNGEE, per germline. The CDR3 is 13 residues long. The CDR3 is CASSVDGGETQYF. CDR3 in DNA: TGTGCCAGCAGCGTAGATGGGGGAGAGACCCAGTACTTC.

This rearrangement joins TRBV27 to TRBJ1-1, with D maybe TRBD1 (6 bases). CDR1 is MNHEY and CDR2 is SMNVEV in the germline V gene (reference sequence). The CDR3 totals 14 residues. Trimming left V 2 bases short and J 3 bases short, with 10 bases between. The CDR3 region is CASSLNSGDTEAFF. The CDR3 coding sequence is TGTGCCAGCAGTTTAAACTCAGGGGACACTGAAGCTTTCTTT.

The chain uses TRBV5-1 and TRBJ1-2, with D unclear. The V end lost 5 bases, the J end lost 0 bases, and 11 bases lay between the germline ends. The CDR3 runs to 14 residues. Per germline, CDR1 SGHRS and CDR2 YFSETQ. The CDR3: CASSREGSNYGYTF. As DNA, the CDR3 is TGCGCCAGCAGTCGGGAAGGTTCTAACTATGGCTACACCTTC. Supplemented by reference TRBV5-1 and TRBJ1-2, the full variable domain reads KAGVTQTPRYLIKTRGQQVTLSCSPISGHRSVSWYQQTPGQGLQFLFEYFSETQRNKGNFPGRFSGRQFSNSRSEMNVSTLELGDSALYLCASSREGSNYGYTFGSGTRLTVV.

This clone was observed at least ten times. The V call is TRBV2, the J call TRBJ1-1; TRBD1 agrees at 8 bases. This CDR3 spans 11 amino acids. The germline CDR1 and CDR2 sequences are SNHLY and FYNNEI. Trimming cost V 6 bases and J 6 bases; bases outside gene matches: 0. The CDR3 nucleotides are TGTGCCAGCAGGGACAGGGCTGAAGCTTTCTTT. It is translated as CASRDRAEAFF.

V is TRBV4-1 and J is TRBJ1-2; a possible D gene is TRBD1 (5 bases). CDR1 and CDR2 (germline): MGHRA, YSYEKL. The CDR3 runs 17 residues. Trimming cost V 4 bases and J 2 bases, with 20 bases left between them. The CDR3 DNA sequence: TGCGCCAGCAGCCCAGGAGGGGTGCCGAGAAAAAACTATGGCTACACCTTC. Translation gives CASSPGGVPRKNYGYTF.

This clone occurred a few times. The chain employs TRBV29-1 and TRBJ1-2, with D possibly matching TRBD1 (5 bases). The CDR3 is 15 amino acids. The ends were cut back, 3 bases at V and 4 bases at J, with 18 bases in the middle. The germline V gene encodes CDR1 SQVTM and CDR2 ANQGSEA. CDR3 sequence: CSVDGTSWWSYGYTF. The CDR3 DNA reads TGCAGCGTTGATGGGACGTCGTGGTGGTCCTATGGCTACACCTTC.

This clone was observed a few times. The chain joins TRBV5-1 to TRBJ1-1, with unresolved D. CDR1 is SGHRS and CDR2 is YFSETQ in the germline V gene. V was shortened by 4 bases and J by 6 bases, with 13 bases between the two germline ends. The CDR3 length is 13 residues. CDR3 region: CASSETGDAEAFF. For the CDR3, the DNA is TGCGCCAGCAGCGAAACTGGTGACGCTGAAGCTTTCTTT.

The chain uses TRBV14 and TRBJ1-1, with D unresolved. Trimming pared 1 base from V and 5 bases from J, leaving 14 bases between. The CDR3 consists of 15 residues. Germline values: CDR1 SGHDN, CDR2 FVKESK. The DNA of the CDR3 is TGTGCCAGCAGCCAAGGCTGGGTCCCGATGACTGAAGCTTTCTTT. It is translated as CASSQGWVPMTEAFF.

The J gene is TRBJ1-2, the V gene TRBV2; the D gene is possibly TRBD1 (5 bases). CDR1 and CDR2 (germline): SNHLY, FYNNEI. The CDR3 consists of 13 residues. The V and J ends lost 5 bases and 8 bases respectively, with 15 bases between them. The CDR3 coding sequence is TGTGCCAGCAGTATCGGCAGGGAAAGGGGCTACACCTTC. It yields the protein CASSIGRERGYTF.